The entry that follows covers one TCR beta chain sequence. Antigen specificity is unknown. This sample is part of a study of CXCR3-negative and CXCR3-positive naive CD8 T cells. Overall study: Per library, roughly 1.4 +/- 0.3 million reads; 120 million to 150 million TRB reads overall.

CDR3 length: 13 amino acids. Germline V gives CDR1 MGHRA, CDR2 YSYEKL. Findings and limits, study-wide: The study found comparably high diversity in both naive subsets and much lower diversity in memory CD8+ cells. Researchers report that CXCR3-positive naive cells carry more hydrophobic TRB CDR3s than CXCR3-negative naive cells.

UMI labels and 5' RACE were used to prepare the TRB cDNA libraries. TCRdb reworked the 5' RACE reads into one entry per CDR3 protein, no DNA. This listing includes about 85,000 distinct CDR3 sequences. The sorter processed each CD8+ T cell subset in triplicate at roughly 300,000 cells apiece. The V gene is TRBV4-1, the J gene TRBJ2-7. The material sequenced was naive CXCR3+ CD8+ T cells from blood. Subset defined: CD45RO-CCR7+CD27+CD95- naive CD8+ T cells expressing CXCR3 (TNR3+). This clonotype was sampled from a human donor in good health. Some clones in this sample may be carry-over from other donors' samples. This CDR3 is CASSQDSWGEQYF.